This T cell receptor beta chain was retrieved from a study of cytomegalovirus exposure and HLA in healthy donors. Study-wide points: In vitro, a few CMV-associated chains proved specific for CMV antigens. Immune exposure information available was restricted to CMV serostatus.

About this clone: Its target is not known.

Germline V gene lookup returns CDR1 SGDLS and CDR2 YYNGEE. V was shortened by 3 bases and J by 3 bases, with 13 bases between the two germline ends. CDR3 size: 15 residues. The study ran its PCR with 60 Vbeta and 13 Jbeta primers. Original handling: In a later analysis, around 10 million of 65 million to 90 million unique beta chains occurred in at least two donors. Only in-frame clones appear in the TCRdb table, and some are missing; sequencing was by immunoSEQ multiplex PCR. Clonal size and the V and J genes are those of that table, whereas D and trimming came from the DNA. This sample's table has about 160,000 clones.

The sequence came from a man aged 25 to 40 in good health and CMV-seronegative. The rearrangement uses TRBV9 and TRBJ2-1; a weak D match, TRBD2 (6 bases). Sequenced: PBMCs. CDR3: CASSASGTGYNEQFF. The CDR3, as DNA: TGTGCCAGCAGCGCATCCGGGACTGGCTACAATGAGCAGTTCTTC.